This T cell receptor beta chain was identified in a study of CD8 T cells in Susac syndrome. The V and J ends lost 1 base and 4 bases respectively, with 9 bases between them. The germline V gene encodes CDR1 SGHRS and CDR2 YFSETQ. This CDR3 has 15 residues. Random hexamers primed reverse transcription of about 0.5 to 1 ug RNA. immunoSEQ multiplex PCR amplified TCR beta CDR3 across 54 Vbeta, 13 Jbeta. TCRdb re-called the immunoSEQ multiplex PCR reads through MiXCR, storing one row per CDR3 protein. The sample lists about 250,000 distinct CDR3 sequences; just over 90% were seen once. This TCR derives from a human donor with multiple sclerosis. The sequenced sample consisted of CD4+ T cells from PBMCs. V is TRBV5-1 and J is TRBJ2-6, with D tentatively TRBD1 (6 bases). CDR3 in amino acids: CASSLQGLGANVLTF. The DNA of the CDR3 is TGCGCCAGCAGCTTGCAGGGGCTCGGGGCCAACGTCCTGACTTTC.